Below are 32 T cell receptor beta chains sequenced from a single sample in a study of blood T cell repertoires in COVID-19. The data were produced by immunoSEQ multiplex PCR, yet TCRdb's version contains in-frame clones alone and is incomplete. The top ten clones hold 4% to 5% of a sample with 90,000 to 130,000 clones, around 90% of them seen once. Sequenced: peripheral blood. Receptors originate from a human donor in a cohort sampled during active COVID-19.

A few counts support this clone. V usage is TRBV9 and J usage is TRBJ1-2; TRBD1 agrees at 11 bases. CDR3 length: 15 amino acids. The trim removed 0 bases at V and 8 bases at J, leaving 6 bases unmatched. Germline CDR1 reads SGDLS; CDR2 reads YYNGEE. The CDR3 coding sequence is TGTGCCAGCAGCGTAGAGGGGACAGGGGGACGAGGCTACACCTTC. Encoded protein: CASSVEGTGGRGYTF.

The chain links TRBV7-3 to TRBJ1-1; maybe TRBD1 (5 bases). The V end lost 4 bases, the J end lost 1 base, and 13 bases lay between the germline ends. The germline CDR1 and CDR2 sequences are SGHTA and FQGTGA. The CDR3 sequence is 15 residues long. CDR3 region: CASSSSGTGNTEAFF. The CDR3 nucleotides are TGTGCCAGCAGCTCATCCGGGACTGGGAACACTGAAGCTTTCTTT.

This clone was recorded only once. The chain carries TRBV7-9 and TRBJ1-5, with no clear D. The CDR3 is made up of 13 amino acids. CDR1 and CDR2 (germline): SEHNR, FQNEAQ (reference sequence). Between the trimmed V and J ends, which lost 6 bases and 3 bases, there was a span of 9 bases. The DNA of the CDR3 is TGTGCCAGCAGTCCAGGTAACAATCAGCCCCAGCATTTT. It is translated as CASSPGNNQPQHF.

The J gene is TRBJ2-1, the V gene TRBV2; 10 bases align to TRBD1. With 2 bases clipped from V and 0 bases from J, the junction kept 13 bases outside the gene matches. The CDR3 length is 20 residues. Germline lookup yields CDR1 SNHLY and CDR2 FYNNEI. In DNA form, the CDR3 reads TGTGCCAGCAGTGAAAAGCGCGGGACAGGGGTGAGGAGCTCCTACAATGAGCAGTTCTTC. Amino acids: CASSEKRGTGVRSSYNEQFF.

The chain has TRBV5-1 and TRBJ1-4, with a tentative D call TRBD1 (5 bases). Germline V gene lookup returns CDR1 SGHRS and CDR2 YFSETQ. CDR3 length: 15 amino acids. Between the trimmed V and J ends, which lost 0 bases and 5 bases, there was a span of 11 bases. For the CDR3, the DNA is TGCGCCAGCAGCTTGGGGGGCAGGGAAAATGAAAAACTGTTTTTT. It specifies CASSLGGRENEKLFF.

This clone has a handful of counts. V gene TRBV2 combines with J gene TRBJ2-6, with D perhaps matching TRBD1 (7 bases). Germline CDR1 is SNHLY and CDR2 is FYNNEI. The CDR3 length is 19 residues. Trimming took off 6 bases at V and 1 base at J, with 22 bases between the two ends. CDR3 nucleotide sequence: TGTGCCAGCAGCAGAGGTTGGGGGGACAGTACTTCTGGGGCCAACGTCCTGACTTTC. Amino acids: CASSRGWGDSTSGANVLTF.

The chain combines TRBV7-2 with TRBJ2-3; the D gene is possibly TRBD1 (6 bases). Germline loops: CDR1 SGHTA, CDR2 FQGNSA. The length of the CDR3 is 16 residues. V was cut by 4 bases and J by 5 bases, with 19 bases left in between. The DNA of the CDR3 is TGTGCCAGCAGCTCCGACGGGACACCCGCTCTAGATACGCAGTATTTT. This encodes CASSSDGTPALDTQYF.

This rearrangement joins TRBV20-1 to TRBJ2-1; 13 bases are shared with TRBD2. The CDR3 has 17 residues. The trim removed 3 bases at V and 9 bases at J, leaving 14 bases unmatched. Germline assignment: CDR1 DFQATT and CDR2 SNEGSKA (reference sequence). The CDR3 reads CSASGLAGEAVGLEQFF. CDR3 DNA: TGCAGTGCTAGTGGACTAGCGGGAGAAGCCGTAGGCCTTGAGCAGTTCTTC.

The chain uses TRBV27 and TRBJ2-1; 7 bases align to TRBD2. Germline V gives CDR1 MNHEY, CDR2 SMNVEV (reference sequence). This CDR3 region has 15 residues. V dropped 6 bases and J dropped 5; count of bases not matched to a gene: 10. The CDR3 loop is CASSRAGTLNNEQFF. CDR3 coding DNA: TGTGCCAGCAGCCGAGCGGGAACGCTGAACAATGAGCAGTTCTTC.

The CDR3 sequence: CASSQTGGTKNIQYF. The CDR3 DNA follows: TGTGCCAGCAGCCAAACAGGGGGGACCAAAAACATTCAGTACTTC. V usage is TRBV4-2 and J usage is TRBJ2-4, with TRBD1 identical over 8 bases. V shed 2 bases, J shed 2 bases, and the junction held 2 bases outside the gene matches. This CDR3 region has 15 residues. CDR1 is LGHNA and CDR2 is YNFKEQ in the germline V gene.

The V call is TRBV21-1, the J call TRBJ1-5; no check of the table's D call, TRBD1, against the DNA was made. TRBV21-1 is a pseudogene locus. This CDR3 region has 16 residues. CDR3: CASNWGTDNCNQPQHF. CDR3 coding DNA: TGTGCCAGCAATTGGGGGACAGACAACTGCAATCAGCCCCAGCATTTT.

The V and J genes are TRBV5-1 and TRBJ2-1, with 9 nucleotides matching TRBD1. CDR1 and CDR2 (germline): SGHRS, YFSETQ. Germline trimming cut 0 bases from V and 4 bases from J; bases unmatched to any gene: 5. The CDR3 has 16 residues. The CDR3 DNA reads as TGCGCCAGCAGCTTGGCCGGAGGGACAGGGTACAATGAGCAGTTCTTC. This encodes CASSLAGGTGYNEQFF.

The chain links TRBV19 to TRBJ2-1, with a tentative D call TRBD1 (8 bases). Germline assignment: CDR1 LNHDA and CDR2 SQIVND (reference sequence). CDR3 length: 16 residues. Trimming took off 9 bases at V and 8 bases at J, with 26 bases between the two ends. CDR3 coding DNA: TGTGCCAGCAAGCCCTTAACAGGGGGACTAACAGATGAGCAGTTCTTC. Its translation is CASKPLTGGLTDEQFF.

The chain combines TRBV20-1 with TRBJ1-1; D not resolved. V lost 3 bases and J 3 bases, leaving 14 bases between the germline ends. CDR3 length equals 14 residues. CDR1 and CDR2 (germline): DFQATT, SNEGSKA (reference sequence). The CDR3 region has the DNA TGCAGTGCTAGTCGCATCGTAGCCGACACTGAAGCTTTCTTT. Translating it yields CSASRIVADTEAFF.

The chain links TRBV6-4 to TRBJ2-1; tentative D call: TRBD1 (6 bases). CDR1 and CDR2 from the germline V gene are MRHNA and SNTAGT. V was trimmed by 2 bases and J by 4 bases, leaving 9 bases between them. The CDR3 runs 14 residues. The CDR3: CASSDQGSYNEQFF. The CDR3 DNA is TGTGCCAGCAGTGACCAGGGGAGTTACAATGAGCAGTTCTTC.

This clone was counted a single time. This chain links TRBV7-9 with TRBJ1-6; TRBD1 aligns across 8 bases. V dropped 4 bases and J dropped 12; count of bases not matched to a gene: 5. The CDR3 contains 13 residues. Per the germline V gene, CDR1 is SEHNR and CDR2 is FQNEAQ (reference sequence). CDR3 amino acids: CASSSDRVKPLHF. The CDR3 DNA is TGTGCCAGCAGCTCGGACAGGGTCAAACCCCTCCACTTT.

The chain is built from TRBV7-6 and TRBJ2-2; 8 bases are shared with TRBD1. This CDR3 spans 16 amino acids. CDR1 is SGHVS and CDR2 is FNYEAQ in the germline V gene. Losses at the gene ends were 5 bases for V and 3 bases for J; bases not matched to a gene: 8. In DNA form, the CDR3 reads TGTGCCAGCAGCCCCGCAGGGGGCGCGTACACCGGGGAGCTGTTTTTT. Its translation is CASSPAGGAYTGELFF.

This clone has a handful of counts. The V and J genes are TRBV2 and TRBJ2-1; no clear D gene. The germline CDR1 and CDR2 sequences are SNHLY and FYNNEI. V lost 7 bases, J lost 4 bases, and 5 bases lay in between. CDR3 length equals 11 residues. The CDR3 loop is CASNSYNEQFF. CDR3 DNA sequence: TGTGCCAGCAACAGTTACAATGAGCAGTTCTTC.

In nucleotides, the CDR3 is TGTGCCAGCAGCTTCCCCAGGGACAGTCTGAACACTGAAGCTTTCTTT. This gives the protein CASSFPRDSLNTEAFF. The chain recombines TRBV7-9 with TRBJ1-1; 7 nucleotides line up with TRBD1. The CDR3 loop spans 16 amino acids. The germline V gene encodes CDR1 SEHNR and CDR2 FQNEAQ (reference sequence). Germline trimming cut 3 bases from V and 0 bases from J; bases unmatched to any gene: 7.

The V and J genes are TRBV28 and TRBJ1-2; D is undetermined. The ends were cut back, 5 bases at V and 4 bases at J, with 17 bases in the middle. The germline V gene has CDR1 MDHEN and CDR2 SYDVKM. There are 15 residues in the CDR3. The CDR3 region has the DNA TGTGCCAGCAGTACCCTGTCCAGTGGTGGCTATGGCTACACCTTC. This codes for CASSTLSSGGYGYTF.

The chain links TRBV7-6 to TRBJ2-5; no clear D gene. The CDR3 is made up of 14 amino acids. Trimming removed 2 bases at V and 2 bases at J, with 9 bases between. CDR1 is SGHVS and CDR2 is FNYEAQ in the germline V gene. The CDR3 here is CASSLISQQETQYF. Written as DNA, the CDR3 is TGTGCCAGCAGCTTAATCTCACAACAAGAGACCCAGTACTTC. Drawing the rest from reference TRBV7-6 and TRBJ2-5, the complete variable domain is GAGVSQSPRYKVTKRGQDVALRCDPISGHVSLYWYRQALGQGPEFLTYFNYEAQQDKSGLPNDRFSAERPEGSISTLTIQRTEQRDSAMYRCASSLISQQETQYFGPGTRLLVL.

This rearrangement joins TRBV6-2 or TRBV6-3 to TRBJ1-2, with D tentatively TRBD1 (6 bases). This CDR3 has 15 amino acids. Germline CDR1 and CDR2: MNHEY and SVGEGT. V shed 0 bases and J shed 5 bases, with 13 bases lying between them. The CDR3 loop reads CASSYSSAGAYGYTF. The CDR3 nucleotides are TGTGCCAGCAGTTACTCGAGCGCGGGGGCTTATGGCTACACCTTC.

The rearrangement joins TRBV5-1 to TRBJ2-5; 8 bases agree with TRBD2. The length of the CDR3 is 15 residues. The V segment lost 1 base and the J segment 7 bases; nucleotides outside the gene matches: 9. Germline V gene sequence: CDR1 SGHRS, CDR2 YFSETQ. The CDR3 nucleotides are TGCGCCAGCAGCTTGTCCCCGGGGGGGGATGGGACCCAGTACTTC. Its protein product is CASSLSPGGDGTQYF.

The genes are TRBV11-2 and TRBJ2-3, with no clear D. Germline CDR1 SGHAT, CDR2 FQNNGV. Trimming took off 5 bases at V and 14 bases at J, with 20 bases between the two ends. The CDR3 consists of 13 residues. CDR3 residues: CASSPSVRPRSYF. The CDR3 DNA is TGTGCCAGCAGCCCCTCCGTGCGGCCGAGATCGTATTTT. The entire variable domain, with the rest obtained from reference TRBV11-2 and TRBJ2-3, is as follows: EAGVAQSPRYKIIEKRQSVAFWCNPISGHATLYWYQQILGQGPKLLIQFQNNGVVDDSQLPKDRFSAERLKGVDSTLKIQPAKLEDSAVYLCASSPSVRPRSYFGPGTRLTVL.

The CDR3 DNA reads TGTGCCAGCAGCGCTGGACACCGCCAAGAGACCCAGTACTTC. It specifies CASSAGHRQETQYF. The J gene is TRBJ2-5, the V gene TRBV9; D perhaps matches TRBD1 (5 bases). The germline gives CDR1 SGDLS, CDR2 YYNGEE. The CDR3 is made up of 14 amino acids. Deletions cut 3 bases from V and 1 base from J, with 10 bases between.

For the CDR3, the DNA is TGTGCCAGTAGCCGAGCCTCAGGGGGCTACACCTTC. Translating gives CASSRASGGYTF. The V gene is TRBV19, the J gene TRBJ1-2, with D possibly matching TRBD1 (5 bases). CDR1 and CDR2 from the germline V gene are LNHDA and SQIVND (reference sequence). Trimming removed 6 bases from V and 8 bases from J, with 13 bases in between. The CDR3 has 12 amino acids.

The genes are TRBV28 and TRBJ2-1; 11 bases are a match to TRBD2. This CDR3 has 17 amino acids. Germline lookup yields CDR1 MDHEN and CDR2 SYDVKM. The V and J ends lost 6 bases and 5 bases, in that order; junction bases with no gene match: 12. For the CDR3, the DNA is TGTGCCAGCAGCCAAGTCCCCGGGACTAGCGGTAACAATGAGCAGTTCTTC. Its translation: CASSQVPGTSGNNEQFF.

This clone was observed once. The chain uses TRBV6-5 and TRBJ1-2, with 10 bases fitting TRBD1. The trim removed 0 bases at V and 8 bases at J, leaving 6 bases unmatched. CDR1 MNHEY and CDR2 SVGAGI come from the germline V gene. The CDR3 extends over 15 amino acids. The CDR3 coding sequence is TGTGCCAGCAGTTACTCAGACAGGGGGCCCGGGGGCTACACCTTC. It specifies CASSYSDRGPGGYTF.

The chain is built from TRBV6-1 and TRBJ1-1; D is unresolved. V was shortened by 3 bases and J by 2 bases, with 10 bases between the two germline ends. The CDR3 runs 14 residues. CDR1 MNHNS and CDR2 SASEGT come from the germline V gene. The CDR3 bases are TGTGCCAGCAGTGAGAGCCTTATCAACACTGAAGCTTTCTTT. Protein sequence: CASSESLINTEAFF.

The chain joins TRBV11-3 to TRBJ2-1, with TRBD2 identical over 9 bases. CDR1 SGHNT and CDR2 YENEEA come from the germline V gene. CDR3 length: 17 residues. V shed 1 base, J shed 6 bases, and the junction held 10 bases outside the gene matches. This CDR3 is CASSLGSGSRRGNEQFF. In DNA form, the CDR3 reads TGTGCCAGCAGCTTAGGTAGCGGGAGTAGGAGGGGCAATGAGCAGTTCTTC.

This chain links TRBV7-8 with TRBJ2-1; 12 nucleotides agree with TRBD2. Germline assignment: CDR1 SGHVS and CDR2 FQNEAQ. CDR3 length equals 16 residues. The V and J ends lost 3 bases and 3 bases, in that order; junction bases with no gene match: 3. The CDR3 DNA follows: TGTGCCAGCAGCTTCGGGACTAGCGGGCTCTACAATGAGCAGTTCTTC. As protein: CASSFGTSGLYNEQFF.

The J gene is TRBJ1-2, the V gene TRBV19, with 8 positions matching TRBD1. The CDR3 runs 15 residues. J gave up 4 bases and V 8 bases, and 12 bases lay outside the gene matches. Looked up from germline, CDR1 is LNHDA and CDR2 is SQIVND (reference sequence). For the CDR3, the DNA is TGTGCCAGTCTTCAGTCCCCGGACAGGGTCTATGGCTACACCTTC. Translating gives CASLQSPDRVYGYTF.